This TCR beta chain was recorded in a study of T cells after yellow fever vaccination. 5'RACE template switching generated TCR cDNA, adding a universal primer site and UMIs. TCRdb fed the 5' RACE reads into MiXCR, producing one record per CDR3 protein. The table has about 250,000 distinct CDR3 sequences, about 3.7% seen once. V lost 1 base to trimming and J lost 2 bases, with 16 bases between them. The CDR3 is 17 residues long. Germline V gene sequence: CDR1 SGHVS, CDR2 FQNEAQ. General study findings and limits: Clonotypes shared by both compartments, CD4 and CD8, made up a small share.

The sample holds many counts of this clonotype. Antigen unknown. The sequences come from PBMCs, collected 15 days after the yellow fever booster vaccination. J is TRBJ2-3 and V is TRBV7-8; D is possibly TRBD2 (5 bases). This receptor was taken from a man younger than 35 who received the YFV17D yellow fever vaccine. CDR3 amino acids: CASSLGTWLAVTDTQYF. In nucleotides, the CDR3 is TGTGCCAGCAGCTTAGGAACTTGGCTAGCAGTCACAGATACGCAGTATTTT.